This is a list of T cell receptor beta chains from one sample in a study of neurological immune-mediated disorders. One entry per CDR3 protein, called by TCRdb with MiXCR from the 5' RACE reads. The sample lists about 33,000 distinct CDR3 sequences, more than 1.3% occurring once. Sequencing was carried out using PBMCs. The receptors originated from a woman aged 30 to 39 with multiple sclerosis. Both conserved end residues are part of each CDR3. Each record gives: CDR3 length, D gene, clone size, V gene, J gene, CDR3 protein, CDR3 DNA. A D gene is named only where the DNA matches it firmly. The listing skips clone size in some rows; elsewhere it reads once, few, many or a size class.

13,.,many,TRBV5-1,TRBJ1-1,CASSQGPQSEAFF,TGCGCCAGCAGCCAGGGGCCCCAGAGTGAAGCTTTCTTT
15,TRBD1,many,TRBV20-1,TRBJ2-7,CSARDRQGNPYEQYF,TGCAGTGCTAGAGATCGACAGGGGAACCCCTACGAGCAGTACTTC
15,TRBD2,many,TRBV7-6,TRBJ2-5,CASSLNSGGAETQYF,TGTGCCAGCAGCTTAAATAGCGGGGGAGCAGAGACCCAGTACTTC
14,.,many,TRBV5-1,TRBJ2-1,CASSLGISYNEQFF,TGCGCCAGCAGCTTGGGTATCTCCTACAATGAGCAGTTCTTC
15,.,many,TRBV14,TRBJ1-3,CASSQQGISGNTIYF,TGTGCCAGCAGCCAACAGGGTATCTCTGGAAACACCATATATTTT
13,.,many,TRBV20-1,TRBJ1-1,CSACWVLGAEAFF,TGCAGTGCTTGTTGGGTATTAGGTGCTGAAGCTTTCTTT
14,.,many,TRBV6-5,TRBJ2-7,CASSLTGTSYEQYF,TGTGCCAGCAGCCTCACCGGGACATCTTACGAGCAGTACTTC
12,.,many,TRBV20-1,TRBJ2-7,CSTSTQGNEQYF,TGCAGTACCAGCACCCAGGGAAACGAGCAGTACTTC
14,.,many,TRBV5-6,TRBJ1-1,CASSLAPVGTEAFF,TGTGCCAGCAGCTTGGCACCGGTCGGAACTGAAGCTTTCTTT
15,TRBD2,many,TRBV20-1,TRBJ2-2,CSAPLAGGRTGELFF,TGCAGTGCCCCCTTAGCGGGGGGTCGTACCGGGGAGCTGTTTTTT
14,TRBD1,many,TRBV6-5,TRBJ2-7,CASSISGQSYEQYF,TGTGCCAGCAGTATTTCGGGACAGTCCTACGAGCAGTACTTC
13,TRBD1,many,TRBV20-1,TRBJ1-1,CSAIDRVDTEAFF,TGCAGTGCTATCGACAGGGTGGACACTGAAGCTTTCTTT
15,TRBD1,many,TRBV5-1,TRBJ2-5,CASSFSGTAQETQYF,TGCGCCAGCAGCTTCTCCGGGACAGCGCAAGAGACCCAGTACTTC
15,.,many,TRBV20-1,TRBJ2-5,CSARDGGSPSETQYF,TGCAGTGCTAGAGACGGAGGTTCTCCGTCGGAGACCCAGTACTTC
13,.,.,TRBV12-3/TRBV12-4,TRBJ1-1,CASSGIVGTEAFF,TGTGCCAGCAGTGGAATAGTTGGAACTGAAGCTTTCTTT
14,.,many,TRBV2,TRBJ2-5,CASRTINPGETQYF,TGTGCCAGCAGGACTATTAACCCAGGGGAGACCCAGTACTTC
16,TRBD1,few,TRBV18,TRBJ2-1,CASSPRDRAFYNEQFF,TGTGCCAGCTCACCCCGGGACAGAGCCTTCTACAATGAGCAGTTCTTC
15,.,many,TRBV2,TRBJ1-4,CASRRGDRANEKLFF,TGTGCCAGCAGAAGGGGTGACAGAGCTAATGAAAAACTGTTTTTT
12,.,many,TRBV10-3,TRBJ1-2,CAISAHLYGYTF,TGTGCCATCAGTGCACACCTCTATGGCTACACCTTC
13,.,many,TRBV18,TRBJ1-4,CASSQIRGEKLFF,TGTGCCAGCTCGCAGATCAGGGGTGAAAAACTGTTTTTT
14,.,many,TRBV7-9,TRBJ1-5,CASSLDRVDQPQHF,TGTGCCAGCAGCTTAGACAGGGTTGATCAGCCCCAGCATTTT
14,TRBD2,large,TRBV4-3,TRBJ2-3,CASSQLAATDTQYF,TGCGCCAGCAGCCAGCTAGCGGCCACAGATACGCAGTATTTT
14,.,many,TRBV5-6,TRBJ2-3,CASSSGTSTDTQYF,TGTGCCAGCAGCTCCGGGACTAGCACAGATACGCAGTATTTT
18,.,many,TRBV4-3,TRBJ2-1,CASSQNPPGSSSYNEQFF,TGCGCCAGCAGCCAGAACCCGCCCGGCTCAAGCTCCTACAATGAGCAGTTCTTC
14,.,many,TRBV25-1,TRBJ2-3,CASSRPTGADTQYF,TGTGCCAGCTCAAGACCAACGGGTGCGGATACGCAGTATTTT
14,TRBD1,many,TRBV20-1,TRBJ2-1,CSARDRGVINEQFF,TGCAGTGCCAGGGACAGGGGAGTAATTAATGAGCAGTTCTTC
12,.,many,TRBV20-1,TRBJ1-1,CSARHPGREAFF,TGCAGTGCTAGACATCCGGGAAGGGAAGCTTTCTTT
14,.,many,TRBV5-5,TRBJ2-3,CASRAGLTTDTQYF,TGTGCCAGCAGGGCGGGCCTAACCACAGATACGCAGTATTTT
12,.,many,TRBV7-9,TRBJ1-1,CASSLKNTEAFF,TGTGCCAGCAGCCTTAAGAACACTGAAGCTTTCTTT
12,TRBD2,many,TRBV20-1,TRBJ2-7,CSARKDGREQYF,TGCAGTGCTAGAAAGGACGGGAGGGAGCAGTACTTC
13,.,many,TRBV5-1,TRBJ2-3,CASSLIPKDTQYF,TGCGCCAGCAGCTTGATCCCTAAAGATACGCAGTATTTT
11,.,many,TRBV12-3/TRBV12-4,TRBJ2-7,CASSLKYEQYF,TGTGCCAGCAGTCTAAAGTACGAGCAGTACTTC
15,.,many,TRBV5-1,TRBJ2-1,CASSLWGSSYNEQFF,TGCGCCAGCAGCTTGTGGGGGAGCTCCTACAATGAGCAGTTCTTC
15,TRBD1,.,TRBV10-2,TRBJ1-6,CASSGRDRDNSPLHF,TGCGCCAGCAGTGGCCGGGACAGGGATAATTCACCCCTCCACTTT
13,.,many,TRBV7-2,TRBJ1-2,CASTRRAGNGYTF,TGTGCCAGCACTCGGAGGGCAGGAAATGGCTACACCTTC
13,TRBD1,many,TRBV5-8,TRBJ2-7,CASSDRVLGEQYF,TGTGCCAGCAGCGACAGGGTCTTAGGCGAGCAGTACTTC
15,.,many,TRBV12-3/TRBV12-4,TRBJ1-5,CASSFAGRSNQPQHF,TGTGCCAGCAGTTTTGCGGGTAGGAGCAATCAGCCCCAGCATTTT
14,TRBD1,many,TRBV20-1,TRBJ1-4,CSAAGTGGREKLFF,TGCAGTGCTGCCGGGACAGGGGGCCGTGAAAAACTGTTTTTT
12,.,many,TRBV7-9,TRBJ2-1,CASSPRTTEQFF,TGTGCCAGCAGCCCAAGGACAACTGAGCAGTTCTTC
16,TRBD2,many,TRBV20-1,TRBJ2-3,CSARWTSGGATDTQYF,TGCAGTGCTAGATGGACTAGCGGGGGGGCCACAGATACGCAGTATTTT
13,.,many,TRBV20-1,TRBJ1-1,CSAGGGVYTEAFF,TGCAGTGCTGGTGGGGGGGTGTACACTGAAGCTTTCTTT
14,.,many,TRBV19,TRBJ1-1,CASSISSANTEAFF,TGTGCCAGTAGTATTTCATCAGCGAACACTGAAGCTTTCTTT
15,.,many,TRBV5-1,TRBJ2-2,CASSQDTAPTGELFF,TGCGCCAGCAGCCAAGATACAGCACCCACCGGGGAGCTGTTTTTT
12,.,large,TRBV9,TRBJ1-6,CASSDQLAPLHF,TGTGCCAGCAGCGATCAACTCGCACCCCTCCACTTT
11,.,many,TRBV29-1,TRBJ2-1,CSVARGNEQFF,TGCAGCGTTGCACGGGGCAATGAGCAGTTCTTC
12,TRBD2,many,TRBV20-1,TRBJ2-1,CSARDRASGGIF,TGCAGTGCTAGAGATCGGGCTAGCGGAGGAATTTTC
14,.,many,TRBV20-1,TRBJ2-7,CSARERSSAYEQYF,TGCAGTGCTAGAGAAAGGTCCTCCGCCTACGAGCAGTACTTC
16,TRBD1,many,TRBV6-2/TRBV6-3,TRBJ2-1,CASSFSRTGVINEQFF,TGTGCCAGCAGTTTCTCAAGGACAGGGGTTATCAATGAGCAGTTCTTC
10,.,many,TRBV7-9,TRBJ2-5,CAWVEETQYF,TGTGCCTGGGTCGAGGAGACCCAGTACTTC
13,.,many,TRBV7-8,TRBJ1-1,CASSLMWGAGAFF,TGTGCCAGCAGCTTAATGTGGGGGGCTGGAGCTTTCTTT
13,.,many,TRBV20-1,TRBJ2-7,CSARGGVSYEQYF,TGCAGTGCTAGAGGGGGCGTATCCTACGAGCAGTACTTC
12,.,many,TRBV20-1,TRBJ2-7,CSATVAHYEQYF,TGCAGTGCTACCGTTGCTCACTACGAGCAGTACTTC
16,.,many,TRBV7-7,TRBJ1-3,CASSFGPEGTGNTIYF,TGTGCCAGCAGCTTCGGTCCTGAAGGAACTGGAAACACCATATATTTT
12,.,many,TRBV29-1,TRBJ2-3,CSVEEGTDTQYF,TGCAGCGTTGAAGAAGGCACAGATACGCAGTATTTT
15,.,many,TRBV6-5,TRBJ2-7,CASSYSTDGSYEQYF,TGTGCCAGCAGTTACTCGACGGACGGAAGCTACGAGCAGTACTTC
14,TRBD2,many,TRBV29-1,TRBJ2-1,CSVGVSWTSGEQFF,TGCAGCGTTGGGGTTTCTTGGACTAGCGGGGAGCAGTTCTTC
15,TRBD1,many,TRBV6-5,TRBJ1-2,CASSEAGTANYGYTF,TGTGCCAGCAGCGAAGCCGGGACAGCTAACTATGGCTACACCTTC
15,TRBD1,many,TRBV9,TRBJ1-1,CASSVGQGMNTEAFF,TGTGCCAGCAGCGTCGGACAGGGGATGAACACTGAAGCTTTCTTT